This T cell receptor (beta chain) was retrieved from a study of blood T cell repertoires in COVID-19. Study as a whole: Whether acute or convalescent, the COVID-19 samples came from the United States, Italy and Spain.

In the study's own analysis: Estimation of nucleated cell counts was performed using reference gene primer amplification. The table came from immunoSEQ multiplex PCR; TCRdb's copy has only in-frame clones and leaves some out. The DNA was the basis for D and trimming; V, J and clone size are from that table. In the table there are about 130,000 clones, about 70% of which are singletons. In its sample, this clone was seen a few times. V gave up 0 bases and J gave up 6 bases; unmatched junction bases: 6. There are 15 residues in the CDR3. CDR1 is MNHEY, CDR2 SVGAGI, per germline. The chain joins TRBV6-5 to TRBJ2-3; 7 bases are a match to TRBD1. The sequence derives from a woman in her seventies with acute or convalescent COVID-19. Sequencing was carried out using peripheral blood. CDR3 region: CASSYSTGKLDTQYF. In DNA, the CDR3 is TGTGCCAGCAGTTACTCGACAGGGAAATTGGATACGCAGTATTTT.